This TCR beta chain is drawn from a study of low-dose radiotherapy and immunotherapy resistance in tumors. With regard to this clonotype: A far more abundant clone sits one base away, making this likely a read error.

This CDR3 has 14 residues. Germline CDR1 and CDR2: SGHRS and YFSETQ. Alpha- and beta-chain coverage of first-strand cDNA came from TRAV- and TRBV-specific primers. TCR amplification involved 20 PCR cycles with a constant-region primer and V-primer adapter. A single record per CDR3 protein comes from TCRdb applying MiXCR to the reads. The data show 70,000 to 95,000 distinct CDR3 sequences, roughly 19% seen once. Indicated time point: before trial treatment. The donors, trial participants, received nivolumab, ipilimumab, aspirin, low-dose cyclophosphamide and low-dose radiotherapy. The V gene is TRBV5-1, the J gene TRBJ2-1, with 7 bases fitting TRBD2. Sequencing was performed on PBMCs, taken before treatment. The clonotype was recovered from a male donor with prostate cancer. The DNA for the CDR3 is TGTGCCAGCAGCACGGCCGGCGGGGGCAATGAGCAGTTCTTC. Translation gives CASSTAGGGNEQFF.